These 30 T cell receptor beta chains were all obtained from the same sample, sequenced in a study of CD8+ T cells in alopecia areata. Sequencing relied on a cDNA template that was reverse transcribed from extracted RNA. Some clones are missing from TCRdb's copy, which holds only in-frame ones; the method was immunoSEQ multiplex PCR. The top ten clones hold over 9.5% of a sample with 150,000 or so clones, about 70% of them seen once. Sequenced material: CD8+ T cells sorted from blood, taken at week 0. The receptors shown here come from a human donor with alopecia areata.

The CDR3 region has the DNA TGTGCCAGTAGTATAGGAGCCAGTGCCTATGGCTACACCTTC. This translates into CASSIGASAYGYTF. The V gene is TRBV19, the J gene TRBJ1-2; D ambiguous. The V end was cut by 1 base, the J end by 4 bases, with 10 bases between. The CDR3 sequence is 14 residues long. From germline, CDR1 is LNHDA and CDR2 SQIVND (reference sequence).

V and J are TRBV27 and TRBJ2-1; 9 bases are a match to TRBD2. J gave up 8 bases and V 0 bases, and 8 bases lay outside the gene matches. CDR1 and CDR2 (germline): MNHEY, SMNVEV (reference sequence). The CDR3 is 16 residues long. In DNA form, the CDR3 reads TGTGCCAGCAGTTTATCGATTGCGGGGGGGCGGGATGAGCAGTTCTTC. It translates to CASSLSIAGGRDEQFF.

This chain links TRBV25-1 with TRBJ1-1; D is perhaps TRBD1 (6 bases). The CDR3 runs 15 residues. The germline gives CDR1 MGHDK, CDR2 SYGVNS. Trimming took 3 bases from V and 7 from J, leaving 18 bases between them. The CDR3 region is CASSDQFGGPSEAFF. The CDR3 DNA reads as TGTGCCAGCAGTGATCAATTCGGGGGGCCAAGTGAAGCTTTCTTT.

This clone turned up a few times. The chain combines TRBV11-2 with TRBJ1-2; 9 bases line up with TRBD1. CDR3 length equals 14 residues. Germline lookup yields CDR1 SGHAT and CDR2 FQNNGV. With 5 bases clipped from V and 1 base from J, the junction kept 2 bases outside the gene matches. The CDR3 is CASSPGQGNYGYTF. The CDR3 DNA reads as TGTGCCAGCAGCCCGGGACAGGGTAACTATGGCTACACCTTC.

The table lists this clone with a few counts. The chain links TRBV5-1 to TRBJ2-7, with D unresolved. CDR1 and CDR2 (germline): SGHRS, YFSETQ. The CDR3 consists of 12 residues. V lost 4 bases and J 0 bases, leaving 5 bases between the germline ends. CDR3 bases: TGCGCCAGCAGCGACCCCTCCTACGAGCAGTACTTC. Amino acid sequence: CASSDPSYEQYF. Filled out from reference TRBV5-1 and TRBJ2-7, the complete variable domain reads KAGVTQTPRYLIKTRGQQVTLSCSPISGHRSVSWYQQTPGQGLQFLFEYFSETQRNKGNFPGRFSGRQFSNSRSEMNVSTLELGDSALYLCASSDPSYEQYFGPGTRLTVT.

This clone was detected once. The chain is built from TRBV5-6 and TRBJ2-5; TRBD2 aligns across 12 bases. The CDR3 totals 16 residues. Germline CDR1 and CDR2: SGHDT and YYEEEE. V dropped 5 bases and J dropped 0; count of bases not matched to a gene: 5. The CDR3 is CASRRLAGDHQETQYF. The DNA for the CDR3 is TGTGCCAGCAGACGACTAGCGGGGGACCACCAAGAGACCCAGTACTTC. Complete variable domain (other parts from reference TRBV5-6 and TRBJ2-5): DAGVTQSPTHLIKTRGQQVTLRCSPKSGHDTVSWYQQALGQGPQFIFQYYEEEERQRGNFPDRFSGHQFPNYSSELNVNALLLGDSALYLCASRRLAGDHQETQYFGPGTRLLVL.

The rearrangement uses TRBV10-3 and TRBJ2-2, with D uncertain. The V end lost 3 bases, the J end lost 1 base, and 12 bases lay between the germline ends. The length of the CDR3 is 16 residues. Per germline, CDR1 ENHRY and CDR2 SYGVKD. CDR3 loop: CAISEMGRGNTGELFF. CDR3 nucleotide sequence: TGTGCCATCAGTGAAATGGGTCGTGGGAACACCGGGGAGCTGTTTTTT.

This chain's CDR3 is CASSRLAGWQETQYF. The CDR3 nucleotides are TGTGCCAGCAGTCGGCTAGCGGGGTGGCAAGAGACCCAGTACTTC. The rearrangement uses TRBV6-5 and TRBJ2-5, with 9 bases aligning to TRBD2. J lost 2 bases, V lost 5 bases, and 6 bases had no gene match. Germline CDR1 reads MNHEY; CDR2 reads SVGAGI. This CDR3 is built from 15 residues.

The chain's CDR3 is CASSWTSTETQYF. The CDR3, as DNA: TGTGCCAGCAGCTGGACTAGCACGGAGACCCAGTACTTC. This chain uses TRBV5-6 with TRBJ2-5; TRBD2 agrees at 8 bases. The CDR3 length is 13 residues. Trimming removed 3 bases from V and 5 bases from J; junction bases left unmatched: 3. Germline CDR1 and CDR2: SGHDT and YYEEEE.

The J gene is TRBJ1-1, the V gene TRBV10-3; D uncertain. This CDR3 contains 13 residues. From germline, CDR1 is ENHRY and CDR2 SYGVKD. V lost 2 bases, J lost 5 bases, and 9 bases lay in between. The CDR3 DNA reads as TGTGCCATCAGTGAGGTAGAGCTAACTGAAGCTTTCTTT. It yields the protein CAISEVELTEAFF.

The chain uses TRBV27 and TRBJ1-6; 7 bases map to TRBD1. This CDR3 comprises 16 residues. Trimming at V came to 5 bases and at J to 5 bases, leaving 9 bases not matched to a gene. Germline CDR1 is MNHEY and CDR2 is SMNVEV (reference sequence). The CDR3 spells CASSTTPGGDNSPLHF. Written as DNA, the CDR3 is TGTGCCAGCAGTACGACTCCAGGGGGGGATAATTCACCCCTCCACTTT.

CDR3 region: CASSLGDRPGNQPQHF. CDR3 in DNA: TGTGCCAGCAGCTTAGGGGACAGGCCGGGCAATCAGCCCCAGCATTTT. The chain links TRBV7-9 to TRBJ1-5, with 8 positions matching TRBD1. From germline, CDR1 is SEHNR and CDR2 FQNEAQ (reference sequence). V lost 1 base and J lost 2; bases outside the gene matches: 4. CDR3 length equals 16 residues.

CDR3 sequence reads: CAWSSGGAQNEQFF. The CDR3, as DNA: TGTGCCTGGAGCAGCGGGGGGGCACAAAATGAGCAGTTCTTC. V is TRBV30 and J is TRBJ2-1; TRBD2 agrees at 10 bases. The CDR3 consists of 14 residues. Per the germline V gene, CDR1 is GTSNPN and CDR2 is SVGIG (reference sequence). J gave up 7 bases and V 3 bases, and 6 bases lay outside the gene matches.

This clone was counted between two and nine times. This chain links TRBV27 with TRBJ1-5, with 9 bases matching TRBD1. Unmatched junction bases numbered 7, after V lost 5 bases and J lost 5 bases. CDR1 MNHEY and CDR2 SMNVEV come from the germline V gene (reference sequence). This CDR3 comprises 15 residues. The CDR3: CASSPGQGPYQPQHF. The CDR3 bases are TGTGCCAGCAGTCCGGGACAGGGACCGTATCAGCCCCAGCATTTT.

V is TRBV6-1 and J is TRBJ1-1, with a possible D match to TRBD1 (5 bases). The CDR3 has 13 amino acids. Looked up from germline, CDR1 is MNHNS and CDR2 is SASEGT. V was shortened by 3 bases and J by 4 bases, with 9 bases between the two germline ends. Here the CDR3 reads CASSEGGVTEAFF. In DNA form, the CDR3 reads TGTGCCAGCAGTGAGGGAGGGGTCACTGAAGCTTTCTTT.

The CDR3 reads CATSRDSAGPKETQYF. In nucleotides, the CDR3 is TGTGCCACCAGCAGAGATTCCGCGGGGCCCAAAGAGACCCAGTACTTC. This chain links TRBV15 with TRBJ2-5; a possible D gene is TRBD2 (6 bases). From germline, CDR1 is LNHNV and CDR2 YYDKDF (reference sequence). Trimming removed 0 bases from V and 3 bases from J, with 14 bases in between. The CDR3 has 16 residues. Supplemented by reference TRBV15 and TRBJ2-5, the full variable domain reads DAMVIQNPRYQVTQFGKPVTLSCSQTLNHNVMYWYQQKSSQAPKLLFHYYDKDFNNEADTPDNFQSRRPNTSFCFLDIRSPGLGDTAMYLCATSRDSAGPKETQYFGPGTRLLVL.

The rearrangement joins TRBV27 to TRBJ1-1, with a possible D match to TRBD1 (6 bases). The CDR3 has 12 amino acids. CDR1 is MNHEY, CDR2 SMNVEV, per germline (reference sequence). With 8 bases removed from V and 5 bases from J, the gap between germline ends came to 12 bases. CDR3 protein: CASYRAGTEAFF. The CDR3 region has the DNA TGTGCCAGCTACAGGGCGGGGACTGAAGCTTTCTTT.

A few counts support this clone. This chain connects TRBV18 to TRBJ2-3; no clear D. The CDR3 is made up of 16 amino acids. V lost 2 bases and J lost 0, with 12 bases in between. The germline V gene encodes CDR1 KGHSH and CDR2 LQKENI. Written as DNA, the CDR3 is TGTGCCAGCTCACCAGAGGCAGTCCCTAGCACAGATACGCAGTATTTT. It codes for CASSPEAVPSTDTQYF.

The CDR3 is CASRSGTAVALHF. DNA of the CDR3: TGTGCCAGCAGGTCCGGGACCGCGGTAGCCCTCCACTTT. The chain has TRBV7-9 and TRBJ1-6; TRBD1 is a possible D gene (5 bases). The CDR3 is made up of 13 amino acids. Trimming left V 6 bases short and J 14 bases short, with 17 bases between. CDR1 and CDR2 from the germline V gene are SEHNR and FQNEAQ (reference sequence).

This rearrangement joins TRBV7-9 to TRBJ2-7, with 8 bases identical to TRBD2. V gave up 4 bases and J gave up 4 bases; unmatched junction bases: 3. The CDR3 sequence is 13 residues long. The germline V gene has CDR1 SEHNR and CDR2 FQNEAQ (reference sequence). The CDR3 region has the DNA TGTGCCAGCAGCTCCACTAGCGGATACGAGCAGTACTTC. Its translation: CASSSTSGYEQYF.

The rearrangement joins TRBV9 to TRBJ2-2; TRBD2 agrees at 10 bases. The CDR3 spans 17 residues. CDR1 is SGDLS and CDR2 is YYNGEE in the germline V gene. V gave up 5 bases and J gave up 5 bases; unmatched junction bases: 12. CDR3 sequence reads: CASRRASGGPRTGELFF. The CDR3 coding sequence is TGTGCCAGCAGGAGAGCTAGCGGGGGCCCGAGGACCGGGGAGCTGTTTTTT.

The CDR3 protein is CASSPIPGPRNQPQHF. CDR3 DNA sequence: TGTGCCAGCAGCCCCATTCCGGGCCCTAGGAATCAGCCCCAGCATTTT. The chain couples TRBV7-2 to TRBJ1-5, with D uncertain. Germline V gene lookup returns CDR1 SGHTA and CDR2 FQGNSA. The germline V and J ends were trimmed by 5 bases and 4 bases, with 18 bases remaining between them. CDR3 size: 16 residues.

The chain couples TRBV28 to TRBJ2-7; possibly TRBD2 for D (6 bases). CDR1 and CDR2 (germline): MDHEN, SYDVKM. V lost 4 bases to trimming and J lost 0 bases, with 13 bases between them. This CDR3 region has 15 residues. This CDR3 reads CASSSLGGSSYEQYF. In DNA form, the CDR3 reads TGTGCCAGCAGTTCTCTTGGGGGGAGCTCCTACGAGCAGTACTTC.

The chain is built from TRBV25-1 and TRBJ2-7; D is unclear. V lost 5 bases and J 5 bases, leaving 4 bases between the germline ends. This CDR3 is built from 10 residues. Germline CDR1 reads MGHDK; CDR2 reads SYGVNS. The CDR3 DNA reads as TGTGCCAGCAGTTCGGACGAGCAGTACTTC. The encoded protein is CASSSDEQYF.

The chain combines TRBV5-1 with TRBJ1-1; D ambiguous. The V and J ends lost 0 bases and 1 base respectively, with 10 bases between them. CDR1 SGHRS and CDR2 YFSETQ come from the germline V gene. This CDR3 has 15 amino acids. The CDR3 sequence: CASSLGRGRNTEAFF. CDR3 bases: TGCGCCAGCAGCTTGGGAAGAGGTCGGAACACTGAAGCTTTCTTT.

This clone was seen once. The J gene is TRBJ2-5, the V gene TRBV14; perhaps TRBD2 as D (6 bases). The germline CDR1 and CDR2 sequences are SGHDN and FVKESK. The ends were cut back, 1 base at V and 5 bases at J, with 14 bases in the middle. CDR3 length: 15 amino acids. CDR3 protein: CASSQGAGRQETQYF. The CDR3 region has the DNA TGTGCCAGCAGCCAAGGGGCGGGGCGTCAGGAGACCCAGTACTTC.

This clone was detected only a few times. This chain uses TRBV7-8 with TRBJ1-1, with no clear D. The germline V gene has CDR1 SGHVS and CDR2 FQNEAQ. CDR3 length: 11 residues. V was cut by 1 base and J by 8 bases, with 5 bases left in between. The CDR3 bases are TGTGCCAGCAGCTTAGGAGGGGAAGCTTTCTTT. Translated, it gives CASSLGGEAFF.

The chain combines TRBV30 with TRBJ2-7; no clear D. The CDR3 spans 12 residues. The germline CDR1 and CDR2 sequences are GTSNPN and SVGIG (reference sequence). Trimming shortened V by 2 bases and J by 2 bases, and 7 bases separated the two germline ends. CDR3 residues: CAWSSPPYEQYF. CDR3 in DNA: TGTGCCTGGAGTAGCCCCCCCTACGAGCAGTACTTC. Complete variable domain (other parts from reference TRBV30 and TRBJ2-7): SQTIHQWPATLVQPVGSPLSLECTVEGTSNPNLYWYRQAAGRGLQLLFYSVGIGQISSEVPQNLSASRPQDRQFILSSKKLLLSDSGFYLCAWSSPPYEQYFGPGTRLTVT.

The rearrangement uses TRBV19 and TRBJ1-5; D remains unclear. Looked up from germline, CDR1 is LNHDA and CDR2 is SQIVND (reference sequence). The V and J ends lost 4 bases and 6 bases respectively, with 10 bases between them. The CDR3 totals 13 residues. For the CDR3, the DNA is TGTGCCAGTAGTAGCAGCCCCGCTCAGCCCCAGCATTTT. It specifies CASSSSPAQPQHF.

This clone was seen a handful of times. V gene TRBV6-1 combines with J gene TRBJ2-1; weak D call: TRBD1 (6 bases). CDR1 is MNHNS, CDR2 SASEGT, per germline. V lost 1 base, J lost 0 bases, and 7 bases lay in between. CDR3 length: 15 amino acids. As DNA, the CDR3 is TGTGCCAGCAGTGAAGGGACAGCCTCCTACAATGAGCAGTTCTTC. Residues: CASSEGTASYNEQFF.